These 27 T cell receptor beta chains were sequenced from one sample in a study. TCRdb fed the 5' RACE reads into MiXCR, producing one record per CDR3 protein. The sample has around 30,000 distinct CDR3 sequences; roughly 24% are singletons. Sequenced sample: naive CD4+ T cells sorted from a lymph node. Subset given: naive CD4+ T cells, CD4+CD45RA+CD25-. Source of these receptors: a female donor with breast cancer.

Only a few counts were recorded for this clonotype. V usage is TRBV6-5 and J usage is TRBJ1-5; D uncertain. CDR1 is MNHEY, CDR2 SVGAGI, per germline. The V end lost 5 bases, the J end lost 3 bases, and 8 bases lay between the germline ends. CDR3 length: 13 residues. Written as DNA, the CDR3 is TGTGCCAGCAGTCAGGTTTACAATCAGCCCCAGCATTTT. Translating gives CASSQVYNQPQHF.

The rearrangement joins TRBV5-1 to TRBJ1-1; the D is unclear. The CDR3 spans 15 residues. CDR1 and CDR2 (germline): SGHRS, YFSETQ. Trimming removed 0 bases from V and 1 base from J, with 10 bases in between. CDR3 bases: TGCGCCAGCAGCTTGGACCGCCCGGGGAACACTGAAGCTTTCTTT. Protein: CASSLDRPGNTEAFF.

This chain joins TRBV20-1 and TRBJ2-3; D is unresolved. CDR1 DFQATT and CDR2 SNEGSKA come from the germline V gene (reference sequence). The CDR3 sequence is 14 residues long. Trimming pared 3 bases from V and 2 bases from J, leaving 12 bases between. The CDR3: CSASLRDLTDTQYF. The CDR3, as DNA: TGCAGTGCTAGTCTTCGTGACCTCACAGATACGCAGTATTTT.

This clonotype is deemed medium-sized (0.01 to 0.1%). This chain connects TRBV12-3 or TRBV12-4 to TRBJ2-7; 9 bases line up with TRBD1. The ends lost 5 bases at V and 3 bases at J; junction bases unmatched: 8. The CDR3 loop spans 15 amino acids. The CDR3 nucleotides read TGTGCCAGCAGTCCAACAGCGGGACAGGGCTACGAGCAGTACTTC. Translated, it gives CASSPTAGQGYEQYF.

This rearrangement joins TRBV20-1 to TRBJ2-1; TRBD2 matches at 10 bases. Germline V CDR1 and CDR2: DFQATT, SNEGSKA (reference sequence). The V segment lost 2 bases and the J segment 5 bases; nucleotides outside the gene matches: 9. The CDR3 sequence is 16 residues long. The CDR3 loop is CSARPLLAGNDNEQFF. Here the CDR3 DNA reads TGCAGTGCTAGACCACTACTAGCGGGAAATGACAATGAGCAGTTCTTC.

This sequence joins TRBV10-3 and TRBJ2-7; 13 nucleotides match TRBD2. The V and J ends lost 5 bases and 9 bases, in that order; junction bases with no gene match: 16. CDR1 ENHRY and CDR2 SYGVKD come from the germline V gene. CDR3 length: 17 amino acids. CDR3: CAISSLTSGRAYHGQYF. Written as DNA, the CDR3 is TGTGCCATCAGTAGCCTCACTAGCGGGAGGGCCTACCACGGGCAGTACTTC.

This clonotype was recorded only once. This may come from a read error, since a much larger clone is one base off. The CDR3 here is CAGSRGGRSTQPQHF. CDR3 sequence (DNA): TGTGCCGGCAGCAGAGGTGGCAGATCAACTCAGCCCCAGCATTTT. The chain recombines TRBV7-2 with TRBJ1-5; D is undetermined. In germline, CDR1 is SGHTA, CDR2 FQGNSA. The CDR3 is made up of 15 amino acids.

This clonotype came up a few times. The gene calls are TRBV3-1 and TRBJ2-3; 10 nucleotides agree with TRBD2. This CDR3 contains 15 residues. Germline lookup yields CDR1 LGHDT and CDR2 YNNKEL (reference sequence). The trim removed 4 bases at V and 0 bases at J, leaving 1 base unmatched. Written as DNA, the CDR3 is TGTGCCAGCAGCCCGACTAGCGGGAGCACAGATACGCAGTATTTT. Its translation is CASSPTSGSTDTQYF.

This clonotype was recorded a few times. V is TRBV12-3 or TRBV12-4 and J is TRBJ2-1, with TRBD2 identical over 8 bases. V dropped 2 bases and J dropped 1; count of bases not matched to a gene: 1. The CDR3 length is 15 residues. The CDR3 nucleotides read TGTGCCAGCAGTTTACCGGGAGGGTCCTACAATGAGCAGTTCTTC. This translates into CASSLPGGSYNEQFF.

The rearrangement joins TRBV7-3 to TRBJ2-1; TRBD2 is a possible D gene (6 bases). The germline CDR1 and CDR2 sequences are SGHTA and FQGTGA. The CDR3 length is 14 residues. V dropped 5 bases and J dropped 4 bases, with 12 bases sitting between them. The CDR3 DNA is TGTGCCAGCAGCCGGGAGTACAGTTACAATGAGCAGTTCTTC. Encoded protein: CASSREYSYNEQFF.

The DNA of the CDR3 is TGTGCCAGCAGTTCTCAGGACAGGGGAGACACTGAAGCTTTCTTT. It encodes CASSSQDRGDTEAFF. V is TRBV12-3 or TRBV12-4 and J is TRBJ1-1; 9 bases match TRBD1. V lost 4 bases to trimming and J lost 3 bases; unmatched junction nucleotides: 6. The CDR3 is 15 amino acids.

The V call is TRBV12-3 or TRBV12-4, the J call TRBJ2-7; tentative D call: TRBD2 (5 bases). The CDR3 has 14 residues. Deletions cut 4 bases from V and 2 bases from J, with 12 bases between. The CDR3 spells CASSYRTPPYEQYF. DNA of the CDR3: TGTGCCAGCAGTTACCGGACTCCACCCTACGAGCAGTACTTC.

Details on this clonotype: It may be a read error: a sequence one base away is much more abundant. In this CDR3 the conserved last residue, phenylalanine or tryptophan, is missing, so a read error is likely. This chain joins TRBV5-1 and TRBJ2-2; D is unclear. Looked up from germline, CDR1 is SGHRS and CDR2 is YFSETQ. Trimming left V 4 bases short and J 0 bases short, with 10 bases between. This CDR3 region has 15 residues. CDR3 protein: CASSPTLANTGELFS. DNA of the CDR3: TGCGCCAGCAGCCCGACTCTGGCGAACACCGGGGAGCTGTTTTCT.

This clonotype was recorded a few times. This chain connects TRBV5-1 to TRBJ2-1; 9 bases match TRBD1. V dropped 3 bases and J dropped 8; count of bases not matched to a gene: 6. The length of the CDR3 is 14 residues. Per germline, CDR1 SGHRS and CDR2 YFSETQ. CDR3 residues: CASSSRTGGDEQFF. In nucleotides, the CDR3 is TGCGCCAGCAGCTCAAGAACAGGGGGCGATGAGCAGTTCTTC. The variable domain in full, completed from reference TRBV5-1 and TRBJ2-1, reads KAGVTQTPRYLIKTRGQQVTLSCSPISGHRSVSWYQQTPGQGLQFLFEYFSETQRNKGNFPGRFSGRQFSNSRSEMNVSTLELGDSALYLCASSSRTGGDEQFFGPGTRLTVL.

This clonotype appeared a few times. This sequence joins TRBV20-1 and TRBJ2-2; the match to TRBD2 covers 12 bases. The CDR3 covers 18 residues. The J segment lost 1 base and the V segment lost 2 bases, leaving 8 bases of the junction unmatched. In germline, CDR1 is DFQATT, CDR2 SNEGSKA (reference sequence). Here the CDR3 reads CSARTHLGLAGNTGELFF. In DNA, the CDR3 is TGCAGTGCTAGAACACACTTGGGACTAGCGGGGAACACCGGGGAGCTGTTTTTT.

The CDR3 region has the DNA TGTGCCAGCAGCCAAGATCAAGGGGGCCCTAGCAATCAGCCCCAGCATTTT. Translation gives CASSQDQGGPSNQPQHF. This sequence joins TRBV3-1 and TRBJ1-5, with 7 bases identical to TRBD1. The CDR3 sequence is 17 residues long. Germline V CDR1 and CDR2: LGHDT, YNNKEL (reference sequence). The trim removed 0 bases at V and 0 bases at J, leaving 5 bases unmatched.

The genes are TRBV20-1 and TRBJ1-1, with D unclear. The CDR3 totals 13 residues. V lost 0 bases to trimming and J lost 4 bases, with 9 bases between them. Germline assignment: CDR1 DFQATT and CDR2 SNEGSKA (reference sequence). CDR3 residues: CSARDGLSTEAFF. DNA of the CDR3: TGCAGTGCTAGAGACGGACTGAGCACTGAAGCTTTCTTT.

The chain uses TRBV4-1 and TRBJ2-1; D call uncertain. From germline, CDR1 is MGHRA and CDR2 YSYEKL. The CDR3 has 12 amino acids. Between the trimmed V and J ends, which lost 4 bases and 8 bases, there was a span of 9 bases. The CDR3 spells CASSLPQDEQFF. CDR3 sequence (DNA): TGCGCCAGCAGCCTTCCCCAAGATGAGCAGTTCTTC.

As regards this clonotype: A junction boundary mismatches the germline segment, possibly from a read error. The chain uses TRBV6-5 and TRBJ2-3; 9 bases align to TRBD1. CDR3 length: 17 residues. The V gene's germline CDR1 is MNHEY and CDR2 SVGAGI. In nucleotides, the CDR3 is TGTGCCAGCAGTTACTCGTCGGGGACAGGGCAAATAGATAAGCAGTATTTT. Its protein product is CASSYSSGTGQIDKQYF.

The V gene is TRBV28, the J gene TRBJ2-7; 9 nucleotides match TRBD1. In germline, CDR1 is MDHEN, CDR2 SYDVKM. This CDR3 has 13 residues. V dropped 8 bases and J dropped 5; count of bases not matched to a gene: 7. This CDR3 reads CASLGQGAHEQYF. The CDR3 DNA reads TGTGCCAGCCTGGGACAGGGTGCCCACGAGCAGTACTTC.

This sequence joins TRBV5-1 and TRBJ2-1; tentatively, D is TRBD2 (5 bases). V was pared by 0 bases and J by 8 bases, with 9 bases between. The CDR3 is made up of 13 amino acids. Germline V gene lookup returns CDR1 SGHRS and CDR2 YFSETQ. Here the CDR3 DNA reads TGCGCCAGCAGCTTGGCAACTAGGGATGAGCAGTTCTTC. It yields the protein CASSLATRDEQFF. Full variable domain (outside the CDR3, taken from reference TRBV5-1 and TRBJ2-1): KAGVTQTPRYLIKTRGQQVTLSCSPISGHRSVSWYQQTPGQGLQFLFEYFSETQRNKGNFPGRFSGRQFSNSRSEMNVSTLELGDSALYLCASSLATRDEQFFGPGTRLTVL.

This clonotype was found many times. This rearrangement joins TRBV7-2 to TRBJ2-1; the match to TRBD1 covers 8 bases. Germline CDR1 SGHTA, CDR2 FQGNSA. The CDR3 contains 14 residues. V lost 8 bases, J lost 5 bases, and 8 bases stayed unmatched. CDR3 sequence: CASSQAGGNNEQFF. Written as DNA, the CDR3 is TGTGCCAGCTCTCAGGCAGGGGGCAACAATGAGCAGTTCTTC.

This clonotype was counted between two and nine times. The V call is TRBV5-1, the J call TRBJ2-5, with TRBD2 matching 10 bases. Germline loops: CDR1 SGHRS, CDR2 YFSETQ. Trimming took 6 bases from V and 5 from J; bases not matched to a gene: 16. The CDR3 is 17 amino acids. This chain's CDR3 is CASTPRPPSGSMETQYF. The CDR3 nucleotides read TGCGCCAGCACCCCCAGACCCCCTAGCGGGAGTATGGAGACCCAGTACTTC.

V gene TRBV27 combines with J gene TRBJ2-1, with TRBD2 matching over 8 bases. The CDR3 is 15 amino acids. V lost 3 bases, J lost 7 bases, and 8 bases stayed unmatched. Germline loops: CDR1 MNHEY, CDR2 SMNVEV (reference sequence). The CDR3 loop reads CASSFRGGNSNEQFF. The CDR3 DNA follows: TGTGCCAGCAGTTTTCGGGGGGGCAATTCAAATGAGCAGTTCTTC.

This clonotype has a handful of counts. J is TRBJ2-2 and V is TRBV27; D remains ambiguous. Germline lookup yields CDR1 MNHEY and CDR2 SMNVEV (reference sequence). The CDR3 is 13 residues long. Trimming stripped 5 bases from V and 8 bases from J, with 12 bases between. The CDR3 is CASSAWSPGELFF. DNA for the CDR3: TGTGCCAGCAGTGCCTGGTCACCGGGGGAGCTGTTTTTT.

The sample holds a few counts of this clonotype. V and J are TRBV27 and TRBJ2-1; 10 bases agree with TRBD2. Germline CDR1 MNHEY, CDR2 SMNVEV (reference sequence). The CDR3 runs to 16 residues. Trimming at V came to 5 bases and at J to 8 bases, leaving 12 bases not matched to a gene. Written as DNA, the CDR3 is TGTGCCAGCAGTCCCCTTCGGGCTAGCGGGAGTCATGAGCAGTTCTTC. Protein product: CASSPLRASGSHEQFF.

In this sample, this clonotype turned up once. The junction does not match germline at one end; this may be a read error. V gene TRBV7-3 combines with J gene TRBJ2-7; 10 nucleotides line up with TRBD1. The CDR3 covers 14 residues. Germline V CDR1 and CDR2: SGHTA, FQGTGA. The DNA of the CDR3 is TGTACCAGCAGCGAAGGGACAGGGGCCTACGAGCAGTACTTC. Translated, it gives CTSSEGTGAYEQYF.